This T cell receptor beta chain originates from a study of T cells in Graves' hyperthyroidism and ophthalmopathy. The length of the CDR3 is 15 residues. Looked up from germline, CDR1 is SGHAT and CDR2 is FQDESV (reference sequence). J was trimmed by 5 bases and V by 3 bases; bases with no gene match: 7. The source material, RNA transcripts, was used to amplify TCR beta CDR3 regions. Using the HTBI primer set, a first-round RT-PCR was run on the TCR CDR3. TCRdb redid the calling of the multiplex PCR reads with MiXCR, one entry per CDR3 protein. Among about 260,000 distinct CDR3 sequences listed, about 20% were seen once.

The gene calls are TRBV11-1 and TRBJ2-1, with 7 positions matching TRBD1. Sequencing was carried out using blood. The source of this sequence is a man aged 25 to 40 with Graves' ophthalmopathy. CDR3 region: CASSFSQTGDNEQFF. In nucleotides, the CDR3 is TGTGCCAGCAGCTTTTCACAAACAGGGGACAATGAGCAGTTCTTC.